These 3 T cell receptor beta chains were sequenced from one sample in a study of cytomegalovirus exposure and HLA in healthy donors. This PCR relied on a set of 60 Vbeta primers and 13 Jbeta primers. Libraries were prepared by immunoSEQ multiplex PCR; TCRdb keeps only in-frame clonotypes and omits some of them. The table has about 200,000 clones, around 73% seen once; the top ten hold 3.5% to 4%. Sequencing was carried out using PBMCs. Source of these receptors: a male donor in good health and CMV-seronegative.

With regard to this clone: The same CDR3 can be traced to other DNA sequences in this sample. This chain joins TRBV2 and TRBJ2-2; 7 bases are a match to TRBD2. V trimming: 4 bases; J trimming: 5 bases; junction bases outside the gene matches: 7. The CDR3 is made up of 15 amino acids. The V gene's germline CDR1 is SNHLY and CDR2 FYNNEI. The CDR3 coding sequence is TGTGCCAGCAGTGGACTGGCGGGAGATACCGGGGAGCTGTTTTTT. Translation: CASSGLAGDTGELFF.

This chain joins TRBV6-5 and TRBJ1-4; TRBD1 might be the D (5 bases). CDR1 and CDR2 from the germline V gene are MNHEY and SVGAGI. V lost 1 base and J lost 5, with 11 bases in between. CDR3 length equals 15 residues. This chain's CDR3 is CASSYFTGLNEKLFF. The CDR3 DNA reads TGTGCCAGCAGTTACTTTACAGGTTTAAATGAAAAACTGTTTTTT.

The genes are TRBV7-6 and TRBJ2-2, with TRBD2 matching 10 bases. Germline CDR1 is SGHVS and CDR2 is FNYEAQ. This CDR3 is 17 amino acids long. V lost 1 base to trimming and J lost 6 bases; unmatched junction nucleotides: 8. The CDR3 region has the DNA TGTGCCAGCAGCTTAGGCCTAGCGGGAGTAGGGGCCGGGGAGCTGTTTTTT. It is translated as CASSLGLAGVGAGELFF.